One and the same sample provided the 28 T cell receptor beta chains below, sequenced in a study of blood T cell repertoires in COVID-19. Sequencing used immunoSEQ multiplex PCR; TCRdb keeps in-frame clones, though not all of them. This table has roughly 52,000 clones, roughly 87% appearing once. The sequencing input was peripheral blood. The receptors shown here come from a man aged 40-55 years with COVID-19, enrolled during active disease.

V and J are TRBV3-1 (or the pseudogene TRBV3-2) and TRBJ2-2; possible D gene TRBD2, 6 bases. The germline CDR1 and CDR2 sequences are LGHDT and YNNKEL (reference sequence). Trimming stripped 0 bases from V and 6 bases from J, with 11 bases between. The CDR3 runs to 15 residues. The CDR3 sequence is CASSQDRRRAGELFF. The CDR3 DNA is TGTGCCAGCAGCCAAGATAGGAGGAGGGCCGGGGAGCTGTTTTTT.

The CDR3 sequence is CASSLTGQGYEQYF. The DNA of the CDR3 is TGTGCCAGCAGCTTAACTGGACAGGGCTACGAGCAGTACTTC. The rearrangement uses TRBV7-2 and TRBJ2-7; 8 nucleotides line up with TRBD1. Losses at the gene ends were 2 bases for V and 3 bases for J; bases not matched to a gene: 3. The germline V gene has CDR1 SGHTA and CDR2 FQGNSA. This CDR3 comprises 14 residues.

This clone was counted once. The rearrangement links TRBV5-1 to TRBJ2-1, with 7 bases fitting TRBD1. Trimming at V came to 0 bases and at J to 3 bases, leaving 3 bases not matched to a gene. The CDR3 is 15 amino acids. Looked up from germline, CDR1 is SGHRS and CDR2 is YFSETQ. As DNA, the CDR3 is TGCGCCAGCAGCTTGGCAGGACAGGTCTACAATGAGCAGTTCTTC. It yields the protein CASSLAGQVYNEQFF.

In DNA form, the CDR3 reads TGTGCCAGTAGTATACTCGGGCAGGGGGCGAAAGATTATGAAAAACTGTTTTTT. Its translation is CASSILGQGAKDYEKLFF. The rearrangement uses TRBV19 and TRBJ1-4, with 8 bases fitting TRBD1. Looked up from germline, CDR1 is LNHDA and CDR2 is SQIVND (reference sequence). V dropped 2 bases and J dropped 6; count of bases not matched to a gene: 14. The CDR3 length is 18 residues.

In nucleotides, the CDR3 is TGTGCCAGCAGTTCGGGACAGGGTCGCGATCAGCCCCAGCATTTT. Translating it yields CASSSGQGRDQPQHF. The V and J genes are TRBV6-7 and TRBJ1-5; 9 bases are shared with TRBD1. TRBV6-7 is marked as an open reading frame, function uncertain. The CDR3 totals 15 residues. With V trimmed by 4 bases and J by 5 bases, 6 bases remained unmatched.

The gene calls are TRBV15 and TRBJ2-3; D is unresolved. Germline V gene sequence: CDR1 LNHNV, CDR2 YYDKDF (reference sequence). The CDR3 has 14 amino acids. Trimming left V 7 bases short and J 0 bases short, with 11 bases between. CDR3 amino acids: CATTRHTSTDTQYF. CDR3 bases: TGTGCCACCACCCGACACACTAGCACAGATACGCAGTATTTT. The full variable domain, with the rest looked up from reference TRBV15 and TRBJ2-3, is DAMVIQNPRYQVTQFGKPVTLSCSQTLNHNVMYWYQQKSSQAPKLLFHYYDKDFNNEADTPDNFQSRRPNTSFCFLDIRSPGLGDTAMYLCATTRHTSTDTQYFGPGTRLTVL.

The chain links TRBV9 to TRBJ2-3; TRBD1 agrees at 7 bases. Trimming took 0 bases from V and 6 from J; bases not matched to a gene: 7. CDR1 and CDR2 (germline): SGDLS, YYNGEE. The CDR3 sequence is 15 residues long. The CDR3 DNA reads TGTGCCAGCAGCGTAGGAGGGGGCTCTTTGGATACGCAGTATTTT. Translation: CASSVGGGSLDTQYF.

This sequence joins TRBV6-5 and TRBJ2-7, with 9 bases identical to TRBD2. V shed 6 bases, J shed 3 bases, and the junction held 6 bases outside the gene matches. Germline lookup yields CDR1 MNHEY and CDR2 SVGAGI. This CDR3 is built from 14 residues. The CDR3 spells CASSPAGGDYEQYF. DNA for the CDR3: TGTGCCAGCAGCCCCGCGGGAGGGGACTACGAGCAGTACTTC.

The chain couples TRBV5-6 to TRBJ2-7, with D perhaps TRBD2 (6 bases). V dropped 4 bases and J dropped 6 bases, with 17 bases sitting between them. CDR1 and CDR2 (germline): SGHDT, YYEEEE. The CDR3 length is 14 residues. CDR3 DNA: TGTGCCAGCAGCCCCCCACGCAGGGAGGCCGAGCAGTACTTC. The encoded protein is CASSPPRREAEQYF.

This chain uses TRBV4-1 with TRBJ2-1; a possible D gene is TRBD2 (5 bases). Germline V CDR1 and CDR2: MGHRA, YSYEKL. V was clipped by 5 bases and J by 7 bases, with 18 bases between them. This CDR3 has 15 residues. This CDR3 reads CASSSILGIENEQFF. DNA of the CDR3: TGCGCCAGCAGCTCAATACTCGGGATAGAAAATGAGCAGTTCTTC.

In nucleotides, the CDR3 is TGTGCCAGCAGAGACATCTCTGGAAACACCATATATTTT. Translation: CASRDISGNTIYF. This chain uses TRBV27 with TRBJ1-3, with unresolved D. This CDR3 is 13 amino acids long. Germline assignment: CDR1 MNHEY and CDR2 SMNVEV (reference sequence). V was clipped by 6 bases and J by 0 bases, with 6 bases between them.

The genes are TRBV14 and TRBJ1-2; D is undetermined. From germline, CDR1 is SGHDN and CDR2 FVKESK. The V end was cut by 0 bases, the J end by 6 bases, with 8 bases between. CDR3 length: 13 residues. The CDR3 protein is CASSQDLRDGYTF. CDR3 bases: TGTGCCAGCAGCCAAGATCTTCGGGATGGCTACACCTTC.

This chain links TRBV6-1 with TRBJ1-2; D is perhaps TRBD1 (6 bases). The germline V gene encodes CDR1 MNHNS and CDR2 SASEGT. CDR3 length: 17 amino acids. V was shortened by 0 bases and J by 1 base, with 15 bases between the two germline ends. CDR3 nucleotides: TGTGCCAGCAGTGAAGCGGCAGGGGACCCCATTAACTATGGCTACACCTTC. Its protein product is CASSEAAGDPINYGYTF.

The rearrangement links TRBV10-3 to TRBJ1-5; D may be TRBD1 (6 bases). Germline CDR1 ENHRY, CDR2 SYGVKD. V lost 0 bases and J lost 4, with 10 bases in between. The CDR3 contains 15 residues. Here the CDR3 DNA reads TGTGCCATCAGTGAGTCAGGGGGAAGAAATCAGCCCCAGCATTTT. Encoded protein: CAISESGGRNQPQHF.

In its sample, this clone was seen once. This sequence joins TRBV15 and TRBJ2-3; 9 bases are shared with TRBD1. Trimming at V came to 3 bases and at J to 2 bases, leaving 9 bases not matched to a gene. The CDR3 contains 17 residues. Germline CDR1 and CDR2: LNHNV and YYDKDF (reference sequence). CDR3 coding DNA: TGTGCCACCAGCAGGCGCGCCGGGACAGGGTCCACAGATACGCAGTATTTT. Translation: CATSRRAGTGSTDTQYF.

The CDR3 nucleotides read TGTGCCACCGCTCGAGACAGGGCTCCCTACGAGCAGTACTTC. Its translation: CATARDRAPYEQYF. This chain connects TRBV24-1 to TRBJ2-7, with TRBD1 identical over 7 bases. Germline assignment: CDR1 KGHDR and CDR2 SFDVKD. The V and J ends lost 9 bases and 2 bases, in that order; junction bases with no gene match: 9. The CDR3 runs to 14 residues.

In nucleotides, the CDR3 is TGTGCCAGCAGCATCGCCGGAGGGGCCGATGAAAAACTGTTTTTT. Protein product: CASSIAGGADEKLFF. The J gene is TRBJ1-4, the V gene TRBV5-6; maybe TRBD1 (5 bases). The CDR3 contains 15 residues. The V and J ends lost 4 bases and 6 bases respectively, with 16 bases between them. Germline V CDR1 and CDR2: SGHDT, YYEEEE.

V is TRBV30 and J is TRBJ1-1; possibly TRBD1 for D (5 bases). Between the trimmed V and J ends, which lost 8 bases and 1 base, there was a span of 17 bases. The germline CDR1 and CDR2 sequences are GTSNPN and SVGIG (reference sequence). The CDR3 length is 14 residues. The CDR3 nucleotides read TGTGCCCAAGAAGTGGCGGGGACGAACACTGAAGCTTTCTTT. As protein: CAQEVAGTNTEAFF.

This clone was counted a single time. The chain employs TRBV18 and TRBJ2-1; TRBD2 agrees at 10 bases. Germline V CDR1 and CDR2: KGHSH, LQKENI. The CDR3 is 15 residues long. The V segment lost 2 bases and the J segment 15 bases; nucleotides outside the gene matches: 13. The CDR3 is CASSPRGLAGDGLFF. The CDR3 DNA reads as TGTGCCAGCTCACCAAGGGGTCTAGCGGGAGACGGATTGTTCTTC.

There are a few counts of this clone. This chain uses TRBV7-8 with TRBJ1-6, with D perhaps TRBD1 (6 bases). The CDR3 spans 14 residues. The germline gives CDR1 SGHVS, CDR2 FQNEAQ. Trimming took off 1 base at V and 10 bases at J, with 11 bases between the two ends. DNA for the CDR3: TGTGCCAGCAGCTTAGTATCAGGGGCCTCACCCCTCCACTTT. It translates to CASSLVSGASPLHF. The full variable domain, rest sourced from reference TRBV7-8 and TRBJ1-6, is GAGVSQSPRYKVAKRGQDVALRCDPISGHVSLFWYQQALGQGPEFLTYFQNEAQLDKSGLPSDRFFAERPEGSVSTLKIQRTQQEDSAVYLCASSLVSGASPLHFGNGTRLTVT.

This clone showed up just a few times. The chain has TRBV5-1 and TRBJ2-7; D uncertain. The CDR3 extends over 16 amino acids. Germline CDR1 and CDR2: SGHRS and YFSETQ. The V end was cut by 3 bases, the J end by 0 bases, with 16 bases between. The CDR3: CASSSFLSESSYEQYF. CDR3 sequence (DNA): TGCGCCAGCAGCTCCTTCCTATCGGAGAGCTCCTACGAGCAGTACTTC.

The chain links TRBV10-3 to TRBJ1-2, with no clear D. Germline CDR1 and CDR2: ENHRY and SYGVKD. The V end lost 3 bases, the J end lost 4 bases, and 12 bases lay between the germline ends. This CDR3 is built from 14 residues. The CDR3 region is CAISEAKIGYGYTF. As DNA, the CDR3 is TGTGCCATCAGTGAAGCGAAGATAGGCTATGGCTACACCTTC.

The rearrangement uses TRBV19 and TRBJ2-5; D gene uncertain. V was cut by 1 base and J by 5 bases, with 11 bases left in between. CDR3 length: 14 residues. CDR1 and CDR2 (germline): LNHDA, SQIVND (reference sequence). The CDR3 protein is CASSIVPGSETQYF. The CDR3 region has the DNA TGTGCCAGTAGTATAGTTCCAGGTTCGGAGACCCAGTACTTC.

Sample share makes this clone medium-sized. V is TRBV7-3 and J is TRBJ2-3; D perhaps matches TRBD2 (6 bases). Germline V gene lookup returns CDR1 SGHTA and CDR2 FQGTGA. This CDR3 contains 14 residues. In nucleotides, the CDR3 is TGTGCTACCCCGGGACTTCCAGGGAGCCATACGCAGTATTTT. Translation: CATPGLPGSHTQYF.

This chain joins TRBV27 and TRBJ2-3, with D possibly matching TRBD2 (7 bases). The CDR3 runs to 17 residues. In germline, CDR1 is MNHEY, CDR2 SMNVEV (reference sequence). Trimming removed 5 bases at V and 2 bases at J, with 20 bases between. The CDR3 loop is CASSASGAGHHTDTQYF. The CDR3 bases are TGTGCCAGCAGTGCCAGCGGGGCGGGACACCACACAGATACGCAGTATTTT.

V gene TRBV7-2 combines with J gene TRBJ2-7, with 7 bases identical to TRBD1. Germline CDR1 and CDR2: SGHTA and FQGNSA. The junction had 11 bases not matched to a gene; V was cut back by 5 bases and J by 4 bases. The CDR3 is 15 amino acids. CDR3 residues: CASSLDRAALYEQYF. The CDR3 region has the DNA TGTGCCAGCAGCCTTGACAGGGCCGCCCTGTACGAGCAGTACTTC.

Only one count was recorded for this clone. V and J are TRBV10-3 and TRBJ2-7, with 11 bases fitting TRBD1. The CDR3 spans 15 residues. With V trimmed by 6 bases and J by 5 bases, 9 bases remained unmatched. CDR1 is ENHRY and CDR2 is SYGVKD in the germline V gene. In nucleotides, the CDR3 is TGTGCCATCAGGGAAGCCGGGACAGGGGGAAACGAGCAGTACTTC. This translates into CAIREAGTGGNEQYF.

This sequence joins TRBV10-3 and TRBJ2-7; 8 bases are shared with TRBD1. The CDR3 totals 12 residues. The junction had 8 bases not matched to a gene; V was cut back by 10 bases and J by 6 bases. From germline, CDR1 is ENHRY and CDR2 SYGVKD. This CDR3 reads CATRTGSIEQYF. The CDR3, as DNA: TGTGCCACACGGACAGGGTCGATCGAGCAGTACTTC.